A single sample gave rise to the 13 T cell receptor beta chains below, sequenced in a study of early stage breast cancer tumors. TCRdb keeps only in-frame clones here, not all; method: immunoSEQ multiplex PCR. The table lists tens of thousands of clones, roughly four fifths of them singletons. Sequencing used blood. These receptor sequences come from a person in their 40s with breast cancer.

This clone was observed a single time. V and J are TRBV7-2 and TRBJ2-7; 10 bases agree with TRBD2. The V gene's germline CDR1 is SGHTA and CDR2 FQGNSA. The CDR3 length is 15 residues. The V gene end was trimmed by 2 bases and the J gene end by 8 bases; junction bases not matched to a gene: 9. For the CDR3, the DNA is TGTGCCAGCAGCTTAATAGCGGGAGGCCTACGTCAGCAGTACTTC. Translating it yields CASSLIAGGLRQQYF.

The rearrangement uses TRBV14 and TRBJ2-3; TRBD2 matches at 7 bases. The CDR3 runs to 16 residues. Losses at the gene ends were 3 bases for V and 1 base for J; bases not matched to a gene: 7. CDR1 and CDR2 from the germline V gene are SGHDN and FVKESK. The CDR3 nucleotides read TGTGCCAGCAGCCACGGACCGGGACTACGCACAGATACGCAGTATTTT. Amino acid sequence: CASSHGPGLRTDTQYF. The variable domain in full, completed from reference TRBV14 and TRBJ2-3, reads EAGVTQFPSHSVIEKGQTVTLRCDPISGHDNLYWYRRVMGKEIKFLLHFVKESKQDESGMPNNRFLAERTGGTYSTLKVQPAELEDSGVYFCASSHGPGLRTDTQYFGPGTRLTVL.

The rearrangement uses TRBV5-4 and TRBJ2-1; 8 nucleotides line up with TRBD2. Trimming took 5 bases from V and 8 from J; bases not matched to a gene: 9. The germline gives CDR1 SGHNT, CDR2 YYREEE (reference sequence). The length of the CDR3 is 14 residues. CDR3 nucleotides: TGTGCCAGCAGGGCCGGGAGGGATGATCATGAGCAGTTCTTC. This gives the protein CASRAGRDDHEQFF.

This clone has just a few counts. This chain joins TRBV5-1 and TRBJ2-7; D gene ambiguous. Germline assignment: CDR1 SGHRS and CDR2 YFSETQ. V lost 4 bases and J 3 bases, leaving 8 bases between the germline ends. CDR3 length equals 12 residues. In nucleotides, the CDR3 is TGCGCCAGCAGCCCCGGCCTCTACGAGCAGTACTTC. Its protein product is CASSPGLYEQYF.

This clone came up once. The chain employs TRBV30 and TRBJ2-7; D is tentatively TRBD1 or TRBD2 (6 bases each). Trimming cost V 5 bases and J 5 bases, with 16 bases left between them. CDR3 length: 13 residues. Germline V gives CDR1 GTSNPN, CDR2 SVGIG (reference sequence). CDR3 amino acids: CAWGGGRAHEQYF. In nucleotides, the CDR3 is TGTGCCTGGGGAGGGGGTAGAGCCCACGAGCAGTACTTC.

The chain combines TRBV30 with TRBJ1-2; D call uncertain. Germline V CDR1 and CDR2: GTSNPN, SVGIG (reference sequence). The CDR3 is made up of 14 amino acids. Trimming pared 4 bases from V and 1 base from J, leaving 13 bases between. The chain's CDR3 is CAWTRGLGNYGYTF. The CDR3 DNA follows: TGTGCCTGGACCCGTGGTTTGGGTAACTATGGCTACACCTTC.

V is TRBV6-6 and J is TRBJ2-5; TRBD2 might be the D (6 bases). Looked up from germline, CDR1 is MNHNY and CDR2 is SVGAGI (reference sequence). This CDR3 is 14 amino acids long. Deletions cut 3 bases from V and 4 bases from J, with 12 bases between. The CDR3 bases are TGTGCCAGCAGTTATGGCGGGACTGGAGAGACCCAGTACTTC. It specifies CASSYGGTGETQYF.

This rearrangement joins TRBV7-3 to TRBJ2-1; no firm D call. The germline gives CDR1 SGHTA, CDR2 FQGTGA. V was pared by 1 base and J by 3 bases, with 13 bases between. The CDR3 covers 16 residues. The CDR3 protein is CASSLNGEPNYNEQFF. As DNA, the CDR3 is TGTGCCAGCAGCTTAAATGGCGAACCCAACTACAATGAGCAGTTCTTC.

The CDR3 protein is CAWTRGGRNEKLFF. CDR3 DNA sequence: TGTGCCTGGACCCGAGGGGGGCGGAATGAAAAACTGTTTTTT. The chain links TRBV30 to TRBJ1-4; TRBD1 is a possible D gene (6 bases). Trimming left V 4 bases short and J 5 bases short, with 14 bases between. CDR3 size: 14 residues. Germline V gene lookup returns CDR1 GTSNPN and CDR2 SVGIG (reference sequence).

This clone was detected a few times. The chain employs TRBV7-9 and TRBJ1-2; D remains unclear. The CDR3 length is 12 residues. V was clipped by 1 base and J by 9 bases, with 9 bases between them. Germline CDR1 SEHNR, CDR2 FQNEAQ (reference sequence). The CDR3 DNA follows: TGTGCCAGCAGCTTAGAACAGCTGCGCTACACCTTC. Protein: CASSLEQLRYTF.

The chain carries TRBV2 and TRBJ2-7; D is tentatively TRBD1 or TRBD2 (6 bases each). CDR1 is SNHLY, CDR2 FYNNEI, per germline. This CDR3 comprises 14 residues. Trimming removed 5 bases from V and 2 bases from J, with 13 bases in between. As DNA, the CDR3 is TGTGCCAGCAGTAAAAAGGGGGGCCCCTACGAGCAGTACTTC. It is translated as CASSKKGGPYEQYF.

The V and J genes are TRBV19 and TRBJ1-2; D is uncertain. V lost 6 bases, J lost 1 base, and 6 bases lay in between. Per germline, CDR1 LNHDA and CDR2 SQIVND (reference sequence). The CDR3 sequence is 12 residues long. Here the CDR3 reads CASRGNNYGYTF. CDR3 in DNA: TGTGCCAGTAGGGGGAATAACTATGGCTACACCTTC.

V gene TRBV5-1 combines with J gene TRBJ2-1; D uncertain. Looked up from germline, CDR1 is SGHRS and CDR2 is YFSETQ. Between the trimmed V and J ends, which lost 1 base and 6 bases, there was a span of 2 bases. CDR3 length equals 11 residues. CDR3 DNA sequence: TGCGCCAGCAGCTTGTCCAATGAGCAGTTCTTC. Translated: CASSLSNEQFF.